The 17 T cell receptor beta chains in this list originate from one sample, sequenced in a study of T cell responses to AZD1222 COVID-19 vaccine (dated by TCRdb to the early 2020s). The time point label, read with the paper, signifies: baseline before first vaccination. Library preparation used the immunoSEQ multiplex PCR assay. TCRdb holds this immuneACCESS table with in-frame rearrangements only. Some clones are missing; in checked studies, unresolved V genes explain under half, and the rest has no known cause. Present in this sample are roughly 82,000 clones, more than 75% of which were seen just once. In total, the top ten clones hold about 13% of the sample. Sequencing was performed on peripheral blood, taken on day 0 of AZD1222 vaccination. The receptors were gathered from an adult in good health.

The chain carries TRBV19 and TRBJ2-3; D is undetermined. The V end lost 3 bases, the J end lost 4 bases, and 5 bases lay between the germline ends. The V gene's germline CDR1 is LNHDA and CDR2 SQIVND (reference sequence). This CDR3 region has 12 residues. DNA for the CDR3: TGTGCCAGTAGTATGCGTGCAGATACGCAGTATTTT. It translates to CASSMRADTQYF.

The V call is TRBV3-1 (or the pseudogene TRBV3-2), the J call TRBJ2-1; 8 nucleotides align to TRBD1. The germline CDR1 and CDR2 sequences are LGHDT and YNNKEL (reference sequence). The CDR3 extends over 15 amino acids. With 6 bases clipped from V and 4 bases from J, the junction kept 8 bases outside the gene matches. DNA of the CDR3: TGTGCCAGCAGATACAGGGGGGCCCCTTACAATGAGCAGTTCTTC. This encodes CASRYRGAPYNEQFF.

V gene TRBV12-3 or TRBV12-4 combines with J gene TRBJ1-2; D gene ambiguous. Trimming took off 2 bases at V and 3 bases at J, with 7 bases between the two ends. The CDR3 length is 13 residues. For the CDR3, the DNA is TGTGCCAGCAGTTTATCCAAGGACTATGGCTACACCTTC. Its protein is CASSLSKDYGYTF.

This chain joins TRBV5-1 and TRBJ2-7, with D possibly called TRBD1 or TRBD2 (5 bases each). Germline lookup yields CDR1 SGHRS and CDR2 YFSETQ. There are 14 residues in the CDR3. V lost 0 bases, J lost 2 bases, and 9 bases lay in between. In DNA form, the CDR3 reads TGCGCCAGCAGCTTGGGAGGGACGGCCTACGAGCAGTACTTC. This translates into CASSLGGTAYEQYF.

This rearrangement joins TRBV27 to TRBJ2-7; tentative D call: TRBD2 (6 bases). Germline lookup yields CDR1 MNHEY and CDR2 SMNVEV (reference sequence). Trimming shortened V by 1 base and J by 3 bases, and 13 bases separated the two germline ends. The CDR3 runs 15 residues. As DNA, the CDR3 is TGTGCCAGCAGTTTATACGGGGACTCTGGCTACGAGCAGTACTTC. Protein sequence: CASSLYGDSGYEQYF.

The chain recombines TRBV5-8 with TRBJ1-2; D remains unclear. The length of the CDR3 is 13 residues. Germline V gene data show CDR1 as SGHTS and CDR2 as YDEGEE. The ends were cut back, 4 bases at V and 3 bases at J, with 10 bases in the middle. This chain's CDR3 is CASSRHFHYGYTF. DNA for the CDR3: TGTGCCAGCAGCCGACATTTCCACTATGGCTACACCTTC.

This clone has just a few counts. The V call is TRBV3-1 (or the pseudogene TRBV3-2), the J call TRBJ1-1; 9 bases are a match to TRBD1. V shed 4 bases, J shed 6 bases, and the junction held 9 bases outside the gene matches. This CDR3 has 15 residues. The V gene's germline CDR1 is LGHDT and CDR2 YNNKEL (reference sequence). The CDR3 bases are TGTGCCAGCAGCCGCTCCGGGACAGGGTCTGCTGAAGCTTTCTTT. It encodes CASSRSGTGSAEAFF.

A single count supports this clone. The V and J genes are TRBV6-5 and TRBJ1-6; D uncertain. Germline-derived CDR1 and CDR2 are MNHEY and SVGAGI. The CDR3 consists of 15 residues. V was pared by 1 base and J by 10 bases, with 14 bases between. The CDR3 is CASSYYDIVGSPLHF. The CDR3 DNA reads TGTGCCAGCAGTTACTACGACATTGTGGGGTCACCCCTCCACTTT.

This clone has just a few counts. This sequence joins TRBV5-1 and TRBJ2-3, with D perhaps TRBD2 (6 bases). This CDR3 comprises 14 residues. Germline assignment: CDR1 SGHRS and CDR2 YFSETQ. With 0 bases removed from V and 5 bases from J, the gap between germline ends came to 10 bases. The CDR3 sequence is CASSLVLARDTQYF. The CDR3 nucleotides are TGCGCCAGCAGCTTGGTACTAGCACGAGATACGCAGTATTTT.

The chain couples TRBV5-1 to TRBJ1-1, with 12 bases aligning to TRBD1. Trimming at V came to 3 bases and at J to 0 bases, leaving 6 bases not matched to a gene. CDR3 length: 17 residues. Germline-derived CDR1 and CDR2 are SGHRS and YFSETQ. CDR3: CASSSGTGGLMNTEAFF. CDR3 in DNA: TGCGCCAGCAGCTCGGGGACAGGGGGCTTGATGAACACTGAAGCTTTCTTT.

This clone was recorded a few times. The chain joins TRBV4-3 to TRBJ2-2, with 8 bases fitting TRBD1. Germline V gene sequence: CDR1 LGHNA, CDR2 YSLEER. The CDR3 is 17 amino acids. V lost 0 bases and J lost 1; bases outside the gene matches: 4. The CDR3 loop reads CASSQDVGTGNTGELFF. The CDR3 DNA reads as TGCGCCAGCAGCCAAGATGTCGGGACAGGGAACACCGGGGAGCTGTTTTTT.

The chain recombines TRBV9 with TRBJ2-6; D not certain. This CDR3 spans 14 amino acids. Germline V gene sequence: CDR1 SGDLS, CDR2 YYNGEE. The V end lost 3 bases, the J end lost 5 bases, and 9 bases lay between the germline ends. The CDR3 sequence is CASSDAIWANVLTF. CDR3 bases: TGTGCCAGCAGCGACGCCATATGGGCCAACGTCCTGACTTTC.

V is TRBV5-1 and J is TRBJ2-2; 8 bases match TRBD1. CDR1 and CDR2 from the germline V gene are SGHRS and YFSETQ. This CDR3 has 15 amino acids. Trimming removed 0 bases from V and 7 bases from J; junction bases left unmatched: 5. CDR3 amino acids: CASSLGPGGIGELFF. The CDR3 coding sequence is TGCGCCAGCAGCTTGGGTCCAGGGGGCATCGGGGAGCTGTTTTTT.

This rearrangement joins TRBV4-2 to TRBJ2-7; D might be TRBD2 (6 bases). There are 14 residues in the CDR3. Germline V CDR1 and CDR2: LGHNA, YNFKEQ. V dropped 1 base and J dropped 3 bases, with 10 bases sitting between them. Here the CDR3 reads CASSQVEGVYEQYF. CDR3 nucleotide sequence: TGTGCCAGCAGCCAAGTGGAGGGAGTCTACGAGCAGTACTTC.

In nucleotides, the CDR3 is TGTGCCAGCAGCTCAGAGCAGGGACTTGGCTACACCTTC. Translated: CASSSEQGLGYTF. The genes are TRBV7-3 and TRBJ1-2; the D gene is possibly TRBD1 (5 bases). Germline CDR1 reads SGHTA; CDR2 reads FQGTGA. The CDR3 runs 13 residues. The V end lost 4 bases, the J end lost 7 bases, and 13 bases lay between the germline ends.

This CDR3 is CASNPTEFSNQPQHF. The CDR3 DNA sequence: TGTGCCAGCAATCCGACAGAATTTAGCAATCAGCCCCAGCATTTT. The chain employs TRBV6-5 and TRBJ1-5, with a weak D call TRBD1 (5 bases). This CDR3 has 15 amino acids. Germline CDR1 MNHEY, CDR2 SVGAGI. V was clipped by 7 bases and J by 0 bases, with 13 bases between them.

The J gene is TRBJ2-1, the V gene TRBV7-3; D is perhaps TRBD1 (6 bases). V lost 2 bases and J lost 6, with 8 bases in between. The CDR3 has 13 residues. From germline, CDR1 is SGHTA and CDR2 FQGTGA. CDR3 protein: CASSLLGGNEQFF. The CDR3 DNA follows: TGTGCCAGCAGCTTATTAGGGGGCAATGAGCAGTTCTTC.